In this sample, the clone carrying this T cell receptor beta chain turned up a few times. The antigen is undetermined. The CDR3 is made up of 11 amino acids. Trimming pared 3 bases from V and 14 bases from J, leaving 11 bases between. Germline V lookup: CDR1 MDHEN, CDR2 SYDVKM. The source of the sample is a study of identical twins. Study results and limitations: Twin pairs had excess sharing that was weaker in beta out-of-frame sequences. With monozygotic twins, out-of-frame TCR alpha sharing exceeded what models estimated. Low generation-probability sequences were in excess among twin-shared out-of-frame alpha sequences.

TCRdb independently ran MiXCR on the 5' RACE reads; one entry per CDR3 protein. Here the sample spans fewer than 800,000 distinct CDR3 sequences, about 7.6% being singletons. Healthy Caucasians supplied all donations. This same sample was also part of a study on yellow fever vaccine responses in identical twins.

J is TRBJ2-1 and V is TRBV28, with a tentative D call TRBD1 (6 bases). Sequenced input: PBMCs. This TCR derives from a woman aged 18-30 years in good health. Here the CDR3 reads CASSFRDTEFF. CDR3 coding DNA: TGTGCCAGCAGTTTCCGGGACACTGAGTTCTTC.